The clone carrying this T cell receptor (beta chain) showed up just a few times. Its antigen is unidentified. The CDR3 consists of 12 residues. V was pared by 4 bases and J by 12 bases, with 3 bases of the junction left unmatched. CDR1 and CDR2 from the germline V gene are SNHLY and FYNNEI. The sample belongs to a study of vaccination and CD4 T cells after COVID-19. In the study overall: Post-COVID specimens were obtained a median 101 days after diagnosis (range 35 to 161).

Treatment in this sample: roughly 11-day PBMC culture with coronavirus spike peptide pools or control peptides (ViraFEST assay). The ViraFEST method relied on peptide pools to expand antigen-specific T cells, followed by TCR sequencing. Cultured CD4+ T cell DNA was sequenced using the Oncomine TCR Beta short-read assay. TCRdb itself ran the PCR reads through MiXCR, one entry per CDR3 protein. The repertoire holds 8,000 to 9,500 distinct CDR3 sequences, 55% to 70% seen once, with about a sixth in the top ten. This chain uses TRBV2 with TRBJ1-5; 10 bases are a match to TRBD1. The clonotype originates from a human donor with COVID-19. The input for sequencing was cultured CD4+ T cells from blood, taken after SARS-CoV-2 vaccination. The DNA for the CDR3 is TGTGCCAGCAGTGTAGGGGACAGGGGCCAGCATTTT. The encoded protein is CASSVGDRGQHF.